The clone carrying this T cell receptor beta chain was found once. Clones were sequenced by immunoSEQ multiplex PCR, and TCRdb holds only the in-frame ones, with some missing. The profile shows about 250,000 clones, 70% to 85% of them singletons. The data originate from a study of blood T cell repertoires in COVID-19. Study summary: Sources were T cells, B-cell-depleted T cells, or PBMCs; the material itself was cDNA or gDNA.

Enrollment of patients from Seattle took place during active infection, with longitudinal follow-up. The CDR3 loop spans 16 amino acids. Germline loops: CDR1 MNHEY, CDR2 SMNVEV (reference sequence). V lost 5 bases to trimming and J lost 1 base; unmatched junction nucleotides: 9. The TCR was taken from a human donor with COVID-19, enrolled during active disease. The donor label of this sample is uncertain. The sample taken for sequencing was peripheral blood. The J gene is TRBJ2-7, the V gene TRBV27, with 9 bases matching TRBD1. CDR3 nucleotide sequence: TGTGCCAGCAGTAGGGGGACAGGGAGGATTTCCTACGAGCAGTACTTC. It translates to CASSRGTGRISYEQYF.